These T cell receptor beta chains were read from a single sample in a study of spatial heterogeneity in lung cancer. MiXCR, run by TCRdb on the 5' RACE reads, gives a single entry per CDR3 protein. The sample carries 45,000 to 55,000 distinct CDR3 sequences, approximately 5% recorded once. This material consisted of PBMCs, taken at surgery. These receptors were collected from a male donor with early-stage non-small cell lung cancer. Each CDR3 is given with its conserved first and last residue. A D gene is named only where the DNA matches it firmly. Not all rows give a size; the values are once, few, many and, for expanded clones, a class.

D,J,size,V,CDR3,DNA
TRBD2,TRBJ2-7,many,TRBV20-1,CSATSGIFYEQYF,TGCAGTGCTACTAGCGGGATTTTCTACGAGCAGTACTTC
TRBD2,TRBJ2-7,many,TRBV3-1,CASSLLLAGAYEQYF,TGTGCCAGCAGCCTCCTCCTAGCGGGAGCGTACGAGCAGTACTTC
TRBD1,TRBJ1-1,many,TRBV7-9,CASSTQGSTEAFF,TGTGCCAGCAGCACACAGGGGAGCACTGAAGCTTTCTTT
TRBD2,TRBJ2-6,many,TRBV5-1,CASSKTSEYSAGANVLTF,TGCGCCAGCAGCAAAACTAGCGAGTATTCCGCCGGGGCCAACGTCCTGACTTTC
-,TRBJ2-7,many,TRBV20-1,CSARDLSHTAIYEQYF,TGCAGTGCTAGAGATCTGTCCCATACGGCGATCTACGAGCAGTACTTC
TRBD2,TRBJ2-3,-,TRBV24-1,CATSVSGLVGTDTQYF,TGTGCCACCAGTGTCTCAGGACTAGTGGGGACAGATACGCAGTATTTT
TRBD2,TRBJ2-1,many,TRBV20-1,CSASEGLGYNEQFF,TGCAGTGCTAGCGAGGGACTAGGCTACAATGAGCAGTTCTTC
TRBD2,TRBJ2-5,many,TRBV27,CASSRGLAGVGETQYF,TGTGCCAGCAGTCGGGGACTAGCGGGAGTAGGGGAGACCCAGTACTTC
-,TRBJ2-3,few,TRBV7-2,CASSLGGIQSDTQYF,TGTGCCAGCAGCTTAGGAGGTATACAGTCAGATACGCAGTATTTT
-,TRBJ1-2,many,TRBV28,CASSFREGVSPSNYGYTF,TGTGCCAGCAGTTTCAGGGAGGGGGTTTCCCCTTCTAACTATGGCTACACCTTC
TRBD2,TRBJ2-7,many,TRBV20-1,CSASPRSGKVHEQYF,TGCAGTGCTTCCCCCCGAAGCGGGAAAGTCCACGAGCAGTACTTC
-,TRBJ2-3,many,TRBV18,CASSPLGGTPTDTQYF,TGTGCCAGCTCACCCCTCGGCGGGACCCCCACAGATACGCAGTATTTT
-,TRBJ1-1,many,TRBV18,CASSPTQAANTEAFF,TGTGCCAGCTCACCTACCCAGGCAGCGAACACTGAAGCTTTCTTT
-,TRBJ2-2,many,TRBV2,CASSGDLNTGELFF,TGTGCCAGCAGCGGGGACTTGAACACCGGGGAGCTGTTTTTT
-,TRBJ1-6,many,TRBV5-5,CASSLQGLDSPLHF,TGTGCCAGCAGCTTGCAGGGTTTAGATTCACCCCTCCACTTT
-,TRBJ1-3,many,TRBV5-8,CASSLEASGNTIYF,TGTGCCAGCAGCTTGGAGGCCTCTGGAAACACCATATATTTT